A single sample gave rise to the 23 T cell receptor beta chains below, sequenced in a study of blood T cell repertoires in COVID-19. Method: immunoSEQ multiplex PCR; TCRdb's copy keeps in-frame clones and lacks some. Among about 56,000 clones listed, 80% to 90% were seen once. The sequenced material came from peripheral blood. These receptors all stem from a woman aged 60-75 years with COVID-19, enrolled during active disease.

This clone was seen a handful of times. The chain couples TRBV19 to TRBJ1-5, with a tentative D call TRBD1 (6 bases). V was cut by 3 bases and J by 3 bases, with 18 bases left in between. The length of the CDR3 is 17 residues. Looked up from germline, CDR1 is LNHDA and CDR2 is SQIVND (reference sequence). CDR3 sequence: CASSIWRGGTTNQPQHF. The DNA for the CDR3 is TGTGCCAGTAGTATTTGGAGGGGGGGGACAACCAATCAGCCCCAGCATTTT.

The rearrangement uses TRBV11-2 and TRBJ2-1, with TRBD1 matching 7 bases. V dropped 5 bases and J dropped 7; count of bases not matched to a gene: 5. This CDR3 is built from 13 residues. CDR1 is SGHAT and CDR2 is FQNNGV in the germline V gene. CDR3 region: CASSLATGNEQFF. CDR3 DNA sequence: TGTGCCAGCAGCCTTGCGACAGGGAATGAGCAGTTCTTC.

This chain links TRBV20-1 with TRBJ2-7; a weak D match, TRBD2 (5 bases). Trimming pared 3 bases from V and 0 bases from J, leaving 24 bases between. This CDR3 has 18 residues. Germline values: CDR1 DFQATT, CDR2 SNEGSKA (reference sequence). CDR3 DNA: TGCAGTGCTAGTCGCGCCGGCTCCGCGGGTTTGAGCTCCTACGAGCAGTACTTC. Its protein is CSASRAGSAGLSSYEQYF.

The genes are TRBV19 and TRBJ1-1; maybe TRBD1 (5 bases). Germline CDR1 LNHDA, CDR2 SQIVND (reference sequence). This CDR3 comprises 13 residues. V was trimmed by 5 bases and J by 4 bases, leaving 11 bases between them. The CDR3 here is CASSRRGVTEAFF. In DNA form, the CDR3 reads TGTGCCAGTAGTCGCCGGGGGGTCACTGAAGCTTTCTTT.

This CDR3 is CASSLVFQGGSSYEQYF. As DNA, the CDR3 is TGCGCCAGCAGCTTGGTATTCCAGGGGGGCAGCTCCTACGAGCAGTACTTC. V and J are TRBV5-1 and TRBJ2-7; the D gene is possibly TRBD1 (7 bases). CDR1 and CDR2 (germline): SGHRS, YFSETQ. V gave up 0 bases and J gave up 0 bases, with 16 bases separating them. This CDR3 comprises 17 residues.

The chain couples TRBV4-1 to TRBJ2-1, with 9 bases aligning to TRBD2. This CDR3 contains 16 residues. Germline CDR1 is MGHRA and CDR2 is YSYEKL. V shed 3 bases, J shed 0 bases, and the junction held 3 bases outside the gene matches. For the CDR3, the DNA is TGCGCCAGCAGCCACCCTAGCGGGGCCTCCTACAATGAGCAGTTCTTC. The encoded protein is CASSHPSGASYNEQFF.

The chain has TRBV25-1 and TRBJ2-7; tentative D call: TRBD2 (5 bases). The CDR3 sequence is 14 residues long. The germline V gene encodes CDR1 MGHDK and CDR2 SYGVNS. With 3 bases removed from V and 4 bases from J, the gap between germline ends came to 13 bases. CDR3 DNA sequence: TGTGCCAGCAGTGAGGGAGTTTTGGGGTACGAGCAGTACTTC. This sequence encodes CASSEGVLGYEQYF.

This clone was detected once. The chain couples TRBV7-9 to TRBJ1-4, with D possibly TRBD1 on 5 matching bases. The germline V and J ends were trimmed by 1 base and 4 bases, with 10 bases remaining between them. There are 15 residues in the CDR3. Germline V gene lookup returns CDR1 SEHNR and CDR2 FQNEAQ (reference sequence). The CDR3 DNA reads TGTGCCAGCAGCTTAGGACAGTTCATTAATGAAAAACTGTTTTTT. This gives the protein CASSLGQFINEKLFF.

The rearrangement joins TRBV7-9 to TRBJ1-2; D is uncertain. The CDR3 runs to 15 residues. Trimming stripped 5 bases from V and 4 bases from J, with 17 bases between. Germline V gene sequence: CDR1 SEHNR, CDR2 FQNEAQ (reference sequence). CDR3 nucleotide sequence: TGTGCCAGCAGCCCATTTTTCCCCCTCGGCTATGGCTACACCTTC. Its translation is CASSPFFPLGYGYTF.

The genes are TRBV28 and TRBJ1-1; 8 positions agree with TRBD1. Germline V gene sequence: CDR1 MDHEN, CDR2 SYDVKM. CDR3 length: 15 residues. The V segment lost 5 bases and the J segment 1 base; nucleotides outside the gene matches: 6. The CDR3 here is CASSTSTGENTEAFF. The CDR3 bases are TGTGCCAGCAGTACCTCGACAGGGGAGAACACTGAAGCTTTCTTT.

The chain is built from TRBV27 and TRBJ1-6, with D hard to call. V lost 5 bases and J 6 bases, leaving 14 bases between the germline ends. In germline, CDR1 is MNHEY, CDR2 SMNVEV (reference sequence). The CDR3 is 15 residues long. The CDR3 nucleotides read TGTGCCAGCAGTAGCGGCGGGCTCCCTAATTCACCCCTCCACTTT. It specifies CASSSGGLPNSPLHF.

The chain recombines TRBV5-1 with TRBJ1-1, with TRBD1 matching 11 bases. From germline, CDR1 is SGHRS and CDR2 YFSETQ. V lost 2 bases and J lost 4; bases outside the gene matches: 4. The CDR3 sequence is 15 residues long. The CDR3, as DNA: TGCGCCAGCAGCTTTGCCGGGACAGGGGGCACTGAAGCTTTCTTT. It yields the protein CASSFAGTGGTEAFF.

V is TRBV19 and J is TRBJ2-7; tentatively, D is TRBD1 (6 bases). Trimming took 5 bases from V and 0 from J, leaving 11 bases between them. CDR1 and CDR2 (germline): LNHDA, SQIVND (reference sequence). The length of the CDR3 is 14 residues. CDR3 bases: TGTGCCAGTAGTCCGGGACACGGCTCCTACGAGCAGTACTTC. Translating it yields CASSPGHGSYEQYF.

The chain links TRBV28 to TRBJ1-4; a possible D gene is TRBD1 (6 bases). Germline lookup yields CDR1 MDHEN and CDR2 SYDVKM. The CDR3 covers 15 residues. V was shortened by 5 bases and J by 0 bases, with 10 bases between the two germline ends. This chain's CDR3 is CASSGDIATNEKLFF. The CDR3 nucleotides are TGTGCCAGCAGTGGGGACATTGCAACTAATGAAAAACTGTTTTTT.

V gene TRBV7-9 combines with J gene TRBJ1-6; D possibly corresponds to TRBD1 (6 bases). The length of the CDR3 is 14 residues. Germline V gene lookup returns CDR1 SEHNR and CDR2 FQNEAQ (reference sequence). V was trimmed by 2 bases and J by 9 bases, leaving 11 bases between them. The CDR3 DNA sequence: TGTGCCAGCAGCTTACAGGGGCCACGTTCACCCCTCCACTTT. This codes for CASSLQGPRSPLHF.

V is TRBV11-3 and J is TRBJ1-6, with a tentative D call TRBD1 (5 bases). The CDR3 is 14 amino acids. Per the germline V gene, CDR1 is SGHNT and CDR2 is YENEEA. Trimming took off 5 bases at V and 8 bases at J, with 13 bases between the two ends. CDR3 sequence: CASSPWGPDSPLHF. The DNA of the CDR3 is TGTGCCAGCAGCCCTTGGGGCCCGGATTCACCCCTCCACTTT. The full variable domain, its missing parts supplied by reference TRBV11-3 and TRBJ1-6, is EAGVVQSPRYKIIEKKQPVAFWCNPISGHNTLYWYLQNLGQGPELLIRYENEEAVDDSQLPKDRFSAERLKGVDSTLKIQPAELGDSAVYLCASSPWGPDSPLHFGNGTRLTVT.

The chain is built from TRBV5-1 and TRBJ2-1, with TRBD2 identical over 11 bases. After removal of 3 bases from V and 9 bases from J, the junction contained 11 bases not matched to a gene. This CDR3 contains 16 residues. The germline V gene encodes CDR1 SGHRS and CDR2 YFSETQ. CDR3 sequence reads: CASSSGRLAGWGEQFF. The CDR3 DNA is TGCGCCAGCAGCTCGGGTCGACTAGCGGGATGGGGTGAGCAGTTCTTC.

V is TRBV5-6 and J is TRBJ1-1, with TRBD1 as a possible D gene (5 bases). Germline loops: CDR1 SGHDT, CDR2 YYEEEE. The V end lost 4 bases, the J end lost 7 bases, and 29 bases lay between the germline ends. The CDR3 length is 18 residues. CDR3 coding DNA: TGTGCCAGCAGCGTCGTAAACAAAGGGGCCGGGCCATGGAATGAAGCTTTCTTT. Translated, it gives CASSVVNKGAGPWNEAFF.

The gene calls are TRBV7-2 and TRBJ1-6; weak D call: TRBD1 (6 bases). The CDR3 has 14 amino acids. Germline lookup yields CDR1 SGHTA and CDR2 FQGNSA. The V gene lost 6 bases and the J gene lost 6 bases, with 12 bases spanning the gap. The CDR3 sequence: CASRSGQTNSPLHF. The CDR3, as DNA: TGTGCCAGCAGATCTGGACAGACTAATTCACCCCTCCACTTT.

This clone has more than one count but fewer than ten. An end of the junction differs from the germline gene, which may be a read error. The chain employs TRBV6-5 and TRBJ2-1, with 7 bases aligning to TRBD1. Germline V gene sequence: CDR1 MNHEY, CDR2 SVGAGI. The CDR3 consists of 15 residues. Here the CDR3 DNA reads TGTGCCAGCAGTGACTCCGGGACAGTTTACAATGAGCAGTTCTTC. It is translated as CASSDSGTVYNEQFF.

The DNA of the CDR3 is TGCGCCAGCAGCTTGCTCCCAGATAATTCACCCCTCCACTTT. It specifies CASSLLPDNSPLHF. V is TRBV5-1 and J is TRBJ1-6; D is ambiguous. The CDR3 loop spans 14 amino acids. V was clipped by 1 base and J by 5 bases, with 7 bases between them. The germline CDR1 and CDR2 sequences are SGHRS and YFSETQ. The variable domain in full, completed from reference TRBV5-1 and TRBJ1-6, reads KAGVTQTPRYLIKTRGQQVTLSCSPISGHRSVSWYQQTPGQGLQFLFEYFSETQRNKGNFPGRFSGRQFSNSRSEMNVSTLELGDSALYLCASSLLPDNSPLHFGNGTRLTVT.

The chain couples TRBV6-2 or TRBV6-3 to TRBJ2-1; D ambiguous. The CDR3 is 12 residues long. Germline CDR1 and CDR2: MNHEY and SVGEGT. The germline V and J ends were trimmed by 0 bases and 9 bases, with 6 bases remaining between them. The CDR3 sequence: CASSYSPVEQFF. The CDR3 DNA is TGTGCCAGCAGTTACTCTCCCGTTGAGCAGTTCTTC.

The J gene is TRBJ2-7, the V gene TRBV29-1, with D maybe TRBD2 (5 bases). Germline-derived CDR1 and CDR2 are SQVTM and ANQGSEA. Trimming left V 2 bases short and J 7 bases short, with 15 bases between. The CDR3 extends over 13 amino acids. CDR3 sequence reads: CSVEKASSREQYF. DNA of the CDR3: TGCAGCGTTGAAAAGGCTAGCTCCCGAGAGCAGTACTTC.